This T cell receptor beta chain appears in the sequencing data of a study of blood T cell repertoires in COVID-19. Turning to the study itself: The United States, Italy and Spain provided the acute and convalescent COVID-19 samples. PBMCs, B-cell-depleted T cells, or T cells provided the cDNA or gDNA that made up the material.

In the source study's methods: Using reference gene primer amplification, nucleated cell counts were estimated. Assay: immunoSEQ multiplex PCR; the TCRdb copy retains only in-frame clones and omits some. V, J and clone size are those of that table, while D and trimming were read from the DNA. Of roughly 250,000 clones in the sample, roughly 86% were seen once. Germline V gene data show CDR1 as SGHTA and CDR2 as FQGNSA. This CDR3 spans 15 amino acids. Trimming removed 5 bases from V and 0 bases from J; junction bases left unmatched: 6. V is TRBV7-2 and J is TRBJ2-7; 8 bases align to TRBD1. The sequenced material came from peripheral blood. The sequence was collected from a man aged 35 to 55 who had recovered from COVID-19. The CDR3 loop reads CASSRGQGLSYEQYF. CDR3 nucleotide sequence: TGTGCCAGCAGCCGTGGACAGGGACTCTCCTACGAGCAGTACTTC.